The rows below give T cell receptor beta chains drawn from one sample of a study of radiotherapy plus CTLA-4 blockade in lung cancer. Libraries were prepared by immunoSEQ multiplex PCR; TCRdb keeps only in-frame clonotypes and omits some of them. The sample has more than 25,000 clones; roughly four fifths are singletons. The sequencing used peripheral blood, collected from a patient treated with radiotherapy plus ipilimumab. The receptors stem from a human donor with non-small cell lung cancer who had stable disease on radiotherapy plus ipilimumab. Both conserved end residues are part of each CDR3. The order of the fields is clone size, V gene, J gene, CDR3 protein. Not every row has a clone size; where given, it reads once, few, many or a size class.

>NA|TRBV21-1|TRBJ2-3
CASSNKPRDRSADTQYF
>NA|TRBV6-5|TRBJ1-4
CASSQGPRGEKLFF
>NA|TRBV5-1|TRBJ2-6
CASSPTLRSSGANVLTF
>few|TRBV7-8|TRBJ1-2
CASSLASSPYGYTF
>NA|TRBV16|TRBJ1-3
CASSRVSGNTIYF
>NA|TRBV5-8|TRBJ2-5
CASSWSGGIETQYF
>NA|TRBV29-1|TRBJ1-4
CSGSLASGIATNEKLFF
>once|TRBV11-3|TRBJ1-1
CASSPSTGGASEAFF
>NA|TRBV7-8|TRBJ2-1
CASSFSSAGGRDEQFF
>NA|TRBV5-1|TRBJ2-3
CASSPLSGGGTDTQYF
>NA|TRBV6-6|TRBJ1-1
CASSPAGTPEAFF
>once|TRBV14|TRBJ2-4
CASSQVYNIQYF
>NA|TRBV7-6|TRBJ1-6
CASSLNSNSPLHF
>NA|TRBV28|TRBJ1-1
CASSFHGFGDAEAFF
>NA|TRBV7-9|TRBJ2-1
CASSLVLREIYNEQFF
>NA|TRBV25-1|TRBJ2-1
CASRVGGGSDEQFF
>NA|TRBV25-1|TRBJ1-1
CASSALGWTEAFF
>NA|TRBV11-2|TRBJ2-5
CASSSGTGGSETQYF
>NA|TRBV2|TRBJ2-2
CASSLSGGQNTGELFF
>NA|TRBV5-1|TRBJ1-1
CASSSSEGSGTEAFF
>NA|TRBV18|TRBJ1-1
CASSLNGHTEAFF
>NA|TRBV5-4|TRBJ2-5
CASSLPRGEETQYF
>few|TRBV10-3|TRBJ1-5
CAISDSDRGYQPQHF
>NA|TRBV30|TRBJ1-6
CAWSVGMVGSTPLHF
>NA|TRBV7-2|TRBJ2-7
CASSSPAGVYEQYF
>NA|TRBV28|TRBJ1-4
CASSFSIGGLEKLFF
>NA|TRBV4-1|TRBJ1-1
CASSQGTGETEAFF
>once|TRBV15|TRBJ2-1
CATSSGDRVSEQFF
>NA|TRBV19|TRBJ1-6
CASGGTVNSPLHF
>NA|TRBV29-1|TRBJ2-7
CSVVGGLEQYF
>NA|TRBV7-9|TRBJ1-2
CASSLANPYGYTF
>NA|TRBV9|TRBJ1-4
CASSTHPEANEKLFF
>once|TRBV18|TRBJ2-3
CASSPPTRTDTQYF
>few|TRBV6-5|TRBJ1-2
CASSSRNPANYGYTF
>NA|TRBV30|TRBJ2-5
CAWSVGTGGRETQYF
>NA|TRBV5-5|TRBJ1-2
CASSADSLRSNYGYTF
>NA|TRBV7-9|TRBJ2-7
CASTWEGSAYEQYF
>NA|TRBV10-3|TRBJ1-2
CAIKEGQGRNYGYTF
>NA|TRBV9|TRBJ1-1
CASSPRGPGMNTEAFF
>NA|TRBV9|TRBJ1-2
CASSEVLGQSYGYTF